These 11 T cell receptor beta chains share one sample of origin, sequenced in a study of cytomegalovirus exposure and HLA in healthy donors. TCRdb's table, derived via immunoSEQ multiplex PCR, lists solely in-frame clones and lacks some. In the table there are about 98,000 clones, roughly 87% of which are singletons. Source material: PBMCs. All receptors derive from a young man in good health and CMV-seropositive.

The chain links TRBV29-1 to TRBJ2-1, with TRBD1 identical over 7 bases. The germline gives CDR1 SQVTM, CDR2 ANQGSEA. J was trimmed by 5 bases and V by 3 bases; bases with no gene match: 7. The CDR3 contains 14 residues. CDR3 loop: CSVERTGKNNEQFF. The CDR3 coding sequence is TGCAGCGTTGAGAGGACAGGAAAAAACAATGAGCAGTTCTTC.

This clone was seen once. The chain recombines TRBV9 with TRBJ2-5; TRBD2 agrees at 11 bases. V lost 7 bases to trimming and J lost 1 base; unmatched junction nucleotides: 6. This CDR3 is 15 amino acids long. Per the germline V gene, CDR1 is SGDLS and CDR2 is YYNGEE. CDR3 sequence: CASGTGTSGQETQYF. In DNA form, the CDR3 reads TGTGCCAGCGGCACCGGGACTAGCGGCCAAGAGACCCAGTACTTC. Full variable domain (remainder filled in from reference TRBV9 and TRBJ2-5): DSGVTQTPKHLITATGQRVTLRCSPRSGDLSVYWYQQSLDQGLQFLIQYYNGEERAKGNILERFSAQQFPDLHSELNLSSLELGDSALYFCASGTGTSGQETQYFGPGTRLLVL.

The V gene is TRBV11-3, the J gene TRBJ2-1, with 7 nucleotides matching TRBD2. Germline values: CDR1 SGHNT, CDR2 YENEEA. The V gene end was trimmed by 3 bases and the J gene end by 8 bases; junction bases not matched to a gene: 7. The CDR3 extends over 14 amino acids. The CDR3 sequence: CASSFKREDYEQFF. CDR3 sequence (DNA): TGTGCCAGCAGCTTTAAACGGGAGGACTATGAGCAGTTCTTC. Looking up the rest from reference TRBV11-3 and TRBJ2-1 gives the full variable domain: EAGVVQSPRYKIIEKKQPVAFWCNPISGHNTLYWYLQNLGQGPELLIRYENEEAVDDSQLPKDRFSAERLKGVDSTLKIQPAELGDSAVYLCASSFKREDYEQFFGPGTRLTVL.

The chain employs TRBV19 and TRBJ2-7; D is uncertain. The V end lost 4 bases, the J end lost 2 bases, and 12 bases lay between the germline ends. The CDR3 is made up of 14 amino acids. CDR1 is LNHDA and CDR2 is SQIVND in the germline V gene (reference sequence). CDR3 nucleotide sequence: TGTGCCAGTAGTAGCCTAGACGCCACCTACGAGCAGTACTTC. Translation: CASSSLDATYEQYF.

The chain joins TRBV13 to TRBJ1-1; TRBD1 is a possible D gene (5 bases). Germline V gives CDR1 PRHDT, CDR2 FYEKMQ (reference sequence). The CDR3 has 13 residues. V was clipped by 3 bases and J by 4 bases, with 9 bases between them. CDR3 amino acids: CASSLTVSTEAFF. Written as DNA, the CDR3 is TGTGCCAGCAGCTTGACAGTTTCCACTGAAGCTTTCTTT.

This clone was detected only once. The chain couples TRBV19 to TRBJ2-5, with TRBD2 matching 7 bases. Losses at the gene ends were 5 bases for V and 5 bases for J; bases not matched to a gene: 8. Per germline, CDR1 LNHDA and CDR2 SQIVND (reference sequence). The CDR3 is 14 amino acids. In nucleotides, the CDR3 is TGTGCCAGTAGTGTCGGCGGGGGAGGTGAGACCCAGTACTTC. Protein sequence: CASSVGGGGETQYF.

The chain combines TRBV6-5 with TRBJ2-3, with 7 bases that match TRBD1. CDR1 is MNHEY, CDR2 SVGAGI, per germline. J was trimmed by 6 bases and V by 6 bases; bases with no gene match: 6. This CDR3 has 13 residues. DNA for the CDR3: TGTGCCAGCAGCCGTGGACAGGCGGATACGCAGTATTTT. Translated: CASSRGQADTQYF.

CDR3 residues: CASRRTGGVYETQYF. The CDR3 bases are TGTGCCAGCAGACGGACAGGGGGCGTATATGAGACCCAGTACTTC. The chain combines TRBV6-4 with TRBJ2-5; 11 nucleotides match TRBD1. With V trimmed by 6 bases and J by 5 bases, 8 bases remained unmatched. The germline V gene has CDR1 MRHNA and CDR2 SNTAGT. The CDR3 is 15 residues long.

This rearrangement joins TRBV11-2 to TRBJ2-2; 7 bases agree with TRBD1. Germline-derived CDR1 and CDR2 are SGHAT and FQNNGV. The CDR3 is 16 amino acids. V gave up 1 base and J gave up 6 bases; unmatched junction bases: 8. The chain's CDR3 is CASSLARQGKAGELFF. The CDR3 region has the DNA TGTGCCAGCAGCTTAGCGCGACAGGGAAAGGCCGGGGAGCTGTTTTTT.

The V call is TRBV19, the J call TRBJ2-1; D may be TRBD2 (5 bases). Germline CDR1 reads LNHDA; CDR2 reads SQIVND (reference sequence). The CDR3 is 15 residues long. V shed 3 bases and J shed 7 bases, with 16 bases lying between them. As DNA, the CDR3 is TGTGCCAGTAGTATTCAAGGAGGACTTTTAAATGAGCAGTTCTTC. Residues: CASSIQGGLLNEQFF.

This clone was recorded only once. The genes are TRBV18 and TRBJ2-5; 8 bases agree with TRBD1. The CDR3 is made up of 14 amino acids. Germline V lookup: CDR1 KGHSH, CDR2 LQKENI. V gave up 2 bases and J gave up 3 bases; unmatched junction bases: 2. CDR3 sequence: CASSPMTGEETQYF. In DNA, the CDR3 is TGTGCCAGCTCACCAATGACAGGGGAAGAGACCCAGTACTTC.